The entry below gives a single T cell receptor (beta chain) sequence along with its context. Survey-level immunoSEQ sequencing profiled the TCR beta repertoire. Data came from immunoSEQ multiplex PCR; TCRdb stores just in-frame clones and leaves some out. Of 45,000 to 60,000 clones listed, just over 90% are singletons. The TCR originated in a middle-aged man with rheumatoid arthritis. Input material: PBMCs.

DNA of the CDR3: TGTGCCAGTAGTTTGCGTGGTTTGAATCAGCCCCAGCATTTT. Its translation: CASSLRGLNQPQHF. The genes are TRBV19 and TRBJ1-5; no definite D call. V dropped 5 bases and J dropped 4 bases, with 12 bases sitting between them. This CDR3 spans 14 amino acids. The V gene's germline CDR1 is LNHDA and CDR2 SQIVND (reference sequence).